The 31 T cell receptor beta chains below come from one sample, sequenced in a study of cytomegalovirus exposure and HLA in healthy donors. PCR involved 60 Vbeta and 13 Jbeta primers. Some clones are missing from TCRdb's copy, which holds only in-frame ones; the method was immunoSEQ multiplex PCR. The specimen's table records 50,000 to 70,000 clones. Source material: PBMCs. The origin of the receptors is a male donor in good health and CMV-seronegative.

The chain recombines TRBV9 with TRBJ2-3; 9 bases fit TRBD2. V lost 3 bases to trimming and J lost 4 bases; unmatched junction nucleotides: 18. The CDR3 runs 19 residues. CDR1 and CDR2 (germline): SGDLS, YYNGEE. The CDR3, as DNA: TGTGCCAGCAGCGCAAGCCTGGGAGCGGGAGGACCCTCCTCAGATACGCAGTATTTT. Translated: CASSASLGAGGPSSDTQYF.

V and J are TRBV19 and TRBJ2-7; 7 bases agree with TRBD2. This CDR3 spans 15 amino acids. V lost 6 bases, J lost 0 bases, and 8 bases stayed unmatched. Germline CDR1 LNHDA, CDR2 SQIVND (reference sequence). CDR3 loop: CASSPGGGASYEQYF. The CDR3 coding sequence is TGTGCCAGTAGCCCGGGAGGTGGGGCCTCCTACGAGCAGTACTTC.

V and J are TRBV6-1 and TRBJ1-2; D is possibly TRBD1 (6 bases). The germline V gene has CDR1 MNHNS and CDR2 SASEGT. This CDR3 has 12 residues. The V gene lost 11 bases and the J gene lost 7 bases, with 17 bases spanning the gap. The CDR3 loop reads CASLGGGSGYTF. CDR3 nucleotide sequence: TGTGCCTCGCTGGGGGGGGGCTCTGGCTACACCTTC.

With regard to this clone: The sample contains more than one DNA sequence encoding this CDR3. The V gene is TRBV4-1, the J gene TRBJ2-7, with 9 bases fitting TRBD2. Looked up from germline, CDR1 is MGHRA and CDR2 is YSYEKL. This CDR3 is 16 amino acids long. Trimming took 0 bases from V and 6 from J; bases not matched to a gene: 9. The CDR3 nucleotides read TGCGCCAGCAGCCAAGATAGTAGCGGGGGTGTAGGCGAGCAGTACTTC. This encodes CASSQDSSGGVGEQYF.

The CDR3 here is CASSDGAYEQYF. CDR3 coding DNA: TGTGCCAGCAGTGACGGGGCCTACGAGCAGTACTTC. J is TRBJ2-7 and V is TRBV2, with D tentatively TRBD2 (5 bases). This CDR3 is built from 12 residues. The V end lost 3 bases, the J end lost 2 bases, and 5 bases lay between the germline ends. The germline gives CDR1 SNHLY, CDR2 FYNNEI.

This CDR3 is CASSLEQFETQYF. CDR3 in DNA: TGTGCCAGCAGCTTAGAACAGTTTGAGACCCAGTACTTC. The V and J genes are TRBV7-8 and TRBJ2-5; D call uncertain. In germline, CDR1 is SGHVS, CDR2 FQNEAQ. The CDR3 contains 13 residues. V was clipped by 1 base and J by 5 bases, with 8 bases between them.

The gene calls are TRBV29-1 and TRBJ2-3; D is perhaps TRBD2 (6 bases). The CDR3 extends over 14 amino acids. Per the germline V gene, CDR1 is SQVTM and CDR2 is ANQGSEA. V gave up 7 bases and J gave up 6 bases, with 20 bases separating them. Here the CDR3 DNA reads TGCAGCGCCCAACGGAGGGGTCGGGGGGATACGCAGTATTTT. Amino acids: CSAQRRGRGDTQYF.

The rearrangement uses TRBV28 and TRBJ1-5, with unresolved D. Trimming left V 1 base short and J 9 bases short, with 7 bases between. The CDR3 totals 12 residues. The germline V gene encodes CDR1 MDHEN and CDR2 SYDVKM. CDR3 loop: CASSLFSRPQHF. The DNA for the CDR3 is TGTGCCAGCAGTTTATTTAGCCGGCCCCAGCATTTT.

This chain joins TRBV7-3 and TRBJ2-3, with TRBD2 identical over 9 bases. V shed 6 bases and J 0 bases; nucleotides not matched to a gene: 4. The germline CDR1 and CDR2 sequences are SGHTA and FQGTGA. This CDR3 is 15 amino acids long. The CDR3 protein is CASRRLADSTDTQYF. DNA for the CDR3: TGTGCCAGCAGGCGACTAGCGGATAGCACAGATACGCAGTATTTT.

The CDR3 is CATSRDLGAGGLKQFF. The CDR3 nucleotides read TGTGCCACCAGCAGAGATCTGGGGGCGGGGGGGTTAAAGCAGTTCTTC. The V gene is TRBV15, the J gene TRBJ2-1; 9 positions agree with TRBD2. Losses at the gene ends were 0 bases for V and 11 bases for J; bases not matched to a gene: 11. Germline V gene data show CDR1 as LNHNV and CDR2 as YYDKDF (reference sequence). The CDR3 length is 16 residues. Variable domain in full (rest from reference TRBV15 and TRBJ2-1): DAMVIQNPRYQVTQFGKPVTLSCSQTLNHNVMYWYQQKSSQAPKLLFHYYDKDFNNEADTPDNFQSRRPNTSFCFLDIRSPGLGDTAMYLCATSRDLGAGGLKQFFGPGTRLTVL.

The chain couples TRBV5-6 to TRBJ1-2, with 8 positions matching TRBD1. The CDR3 is made up of 16 amino acids. Germline V gives CDR1 SGHDT, CDR2 YYEEEE. Trimming at V came to 1 base and at J to 6 bases, leaving 11 bases not matched to a gene. The CDR3 spells CASSLWDRPRIDGYTF. The CDR3 DNA reads as TGTGCCAGCAGCTTGTGGGACAGGCCCAGGATAGATGGCTACACCTTC. The entire variable domain, with the rest obtained from reference TRBV5-6 and TRBJ1-2, is as follows: DAGVTQSPTHLIKTRGQQVTLRCSPKSGHDTVSWYQQALGQGPQFIFQYYEEEERQRGNFPDRFSGHQFPNYSSELNVNALLLGDSALYLCASSLWDRPRIDGYTFGSGTRLTVV.

The chain combines TRBV19 with TRBJ1-1, with 7 nucleotides matching TRBD1. Germline CDR1 LNHDA, CDR2 SQIVND (reference sequence). With 3 bases clipped from V and 6 bases from J, the junction kept 10 bases outside the gene matches. CDR3 length: 15 residues. This CDR3 is CASSINSGGFAEAFF. In DNA form, the CDR3 reads TGTGCCAGTAGTATCAATTCAGGGGGTTTCGCTGAAGCTTTCTTT.

This chain uses TRBV28 with TRBJ2-1; 8 bases map to TRBD1. The CDR3 extends over 15 amino acids. Trimming removed 2 bases from V and 3 bases from J; junction bases left unmatched: 3. Germline V gives CDR1 MDHEN, CDR2 SYDVKM. The CDR3 protein is CASSLAGTGYNEQFF. The CDR3 DNA is TGTGCCAGCAGTTTAGCTGGGACAGGCTACAATGAGCAGTTCTTC. The variable domain in full, completed from reference TRBV28 and TRBJ2-1, reads DVKVTQSSRYLVKRTGEKVFLECVQDMDHENMFWYRQDPGLGLRLIYFSYDVKMKEKGDIPEGYSVSREKKERFSLILESASTNQTSMYLCASSLAGTGYNEQFFGPGTRLTVL.

The chain has TRBV4-3 and TRBJ2-2; the D gene is possibly TRBD1 (5 bases). CDR3 length equals 16 residues. Looked up from germline, CDR1 is LGHNA and CDR2 is YSLEER. Between the trimmed V and J ends, which lost 0 bases and 3 bases, there was a span of 11 bases. The CDR3 nucleotides are TGCGCCAGCAGCCAAGATGCCCTAGGGGACACCGGGGAGCTGTTTTTT. Encoded protein: CASSQDALGDTGELFF.

The chain links TRBV5-1 to TRBJ2-7; D is possibly TRBD1 (6 bases). CDR3 length: 14 amino acids. Trimming left V 3 bases short and J 0 bases short, with 10 bases between. The V gene's germline CDR1 is SGHRS and CDR2 YFSETQ. The DNA of the CDR3 is TGCGCCAGCAGCTCGGGGACAAGCTCCTACGAGCAGTACTTC. Translated: CASSSGTSSYEQYF.

As for this clone: Its ends do not fully match the called genes, so a read error is possible. The chain couples TRBV5-6 to TRBJ1-5; a possible D gene is TRBD1 (5 bases). The CDR3 has 16 residues. The germline V gene encodes CDR1 SGHDT and CDR2 YYEEEE. The CDR3 sequence: CASSFMTDISNQHQHF. CDR3 DNA: TGTGCCAGCAGCTTTATGACAGATATTAGCAATCAGCACCAGCATTTT.

The gene calls are TRBV30 and TRBJ2-2; D is possibly TRBD2 (6 bases). Germline CDR1 reads GTSNPN; CDR2 reads SVGIG (reference sequence). Trimming left V 2 bases short and J 3 bases short, with 10 bases between. The CDR3 covers 14 residues. The CDR3 nucleotides read TGTGCCTGGAGTCGGGACTTCTACACCGGGGAGCTGTTTTTT. Translation: CAWSRDFYTGELFF.

J is TRBJ2-7 and V is TRBV30; tentative D call: TRBD2 (5 bases). There are 14 residues in the CDR3. Germline-derived CDR1 and CDR2 are GTSNPN and SVGIG (reference sequence). The V end lost 0 bases, the J end lost 1 base, and 10 bases lay between the germline ends. CDR3 DNA: TGTGCCTGGAGTGTACGAGAGGGTTCCTACGAGCAGTACTTC. Amino acid sequence: CAWSVREGSYEQYF.

This chain links TRBV7-9 with TRBJ1-3; D not certain. The CDR3 runs 16 residues. Trimming took off 1 base at V and 4 bases at J, with 14 bases between the two ends. CDR1 is SEHNR and CDR2 is FQNEAQ in the germline V gene (reference sequence). As DNA, the CDR3 is TGTGCCAGCAGCTTAGGTGGCAGCAGGTTCGGAAACACCATATATTTT. It yields the protein CASSLGGSRFGNTIYF.

The V and J genes are TRBV15 and TRBJ1-5; D is unresolved. V lost 5 bases, J lost 7 bases, and 9 bases lay in between. CDR1 is LNHNV, CDR2 YYDKDF, per germline (reference sequence). CDR3 length: 12 residues. The CDR3 protein is CATSSPEQPQHF. CDR3 sequence (DNA): TGTGCCACCAGCTCCCCGGAGCAGCCCCAGCATTTT.

The genes are TRBV6-1 and TRBJ2-5, with a tentative D call TRBD2 (5 bases). Per germline, CDR1 MNHNS and CDR2 SASEGT. V lost 6 bases and J 2 bases, leaving 16 bases between the germline ends. CDR3 size: 15 residues. The CDR3 nucleotides are TGTGCCAGCAGGAGGGTACGTAACCCACAAGAGACCCAGTACTTC. This sequence encodes CASRRVRNPQETQYF.

Note on this clone: Compared with germline, one end of the junction differs, possibly owing to a read error. The V gene is TRBV7-7, the J gene TRBJ2-7; perhaps TRBD1 as D (6 bases). The CDR3 is 12 amino acids. Germline V gene lookup returns CDR1 SSHAT and CDR2 FNYEAQ (reference sequence). In DNA, the CDR3 is TGTGCTAGCAGTAACGGCAGGGGCGAGCAGTACTTC. The encoded protein is CASSNGRGEQYF.

This sequence joins TRBV5-1 and TRBJ1-1; D is possibly TRBD1 (5 bases). CDR1 and CDR2 from the germline V gene are SGHRS and YFSETQ. The CDR3 has 14 amino acids. The V end was cut by 3 bases, the J end by 1 base, with 10 bases between. CDR3 amino acids: CASSSTGGNTEAFF. Written as DNA, the CDR3 is TGCGCCAGCAGCTCCACGGGGGGGAACACTGAAGCTTTCTTT.

The chain is built from TRBV13 and TRBJ2-2; D ambiguous. The CDR3 runs to 16 residues. Germline V gene lookup returns CDR1 PRHDT and CDR2 FYEKMQ (reference sequence). Trimming stripped 5 bases from V and 3 bases from J, with 16 bases between. The CDR3 here is CASSPMIRGHTGELFF. DNA of the CDR3: TGTGCCAGCAGCCCGATGATTCGAGGCCACACCGGGGAGCTGTTTTTT.

This chain uses TRBV4-3 with TRBJ1-5, with D possibly being TRBD1 (6 bases). Trimming cost V 3 bases and J 3 bases, with 18 bases left between them. This CDR3 spans 17 amino acids. Germline V CDR1 and CDR2: LGHNA, YSLEER. The CDR3 region has the DNA TGCGCCAGCAGCCAGGGGGGGACACAGGCCCACAATCAGCCCCAGCATTTT. The encoded protein is CASSQGGTQAHNQPQHF.

The rearrangement joins TRBV5-1 to TRBJ2-2; 7 nucleotides align to TRBD1. The trim removed 4 bases at V and 4 bases at J, leaving 7 bases unmatched. The CDR3 is 15 residues long. Looked up from germline, CDR1 is SGHRS and CDR2 is YFSETQ. The CDR3 region is CASSITTGSTGELFF. DNA for the CDR3: TGCGCCAGCAGCATTACGACAGGGAGCACCGGGGAGCTGTTTTTT.

Points on this clone: The junction shows a germline mismatch at one end, possibly a read error. The V gene is TRBV11-1, the J gene TRBJ2-1, with a weak D call TRBD2 (7 bases). The CDR3 has 17 amino acids. CDR1 is SGHAT and CDR2 is FQDESV in the germline V gene (reference sequence). CDR3 loop: CASSLRGGALSDNEQFF. DNA of the CDR3: TGTGCCAGCAGTTTAAGGGGGGGAGCCCTCTCCGACAATGAGCAGTTCTTC.

This rearrangement joins TRBV7-2 to TRBJ2-5; 9 nucleotides line up with TRBD1. The germline V gene has CDR1 SGHTA and CDR2 FQGNSA. The CDR3 totals 13 residues. V shed 5 bases and J 5 bases; nucleotides not matched to a gene: 3. The CDR3: CASSRDRGETQYF. For the CDR3, the DNA is TGTGCCAGCAGCCGAGACAGGGGGGAGACCCAGTACTTC.

Judged by frequency, this clone is medium-sized. This rearrangement joins TRBV4-3 to TRBJ1-4; 8 bases agree with TRBD1. Germline CDR1 LGHNA, CDR2 YSLEER. CDR3 length: 16 amino acids. V lost 4 bases and J lost 4; bases outside the gene matches: 8. CDR3 protein: CASSRTTGAGNEKLFF. The CDR3 nucleotides are TGCGCCAGCAGCCGAACGACAGGGGCTGGTAATGAAAAACTGTTTTTT.

The chain carries TRBV6-1 and TRBJ1-2, with 9 positions matching TRBD1. The V gene end was trimmed by 4 bases and the J gene end by 4 bases; junction bases not matched to a gene: 7. CDR3 size: 15 residues. Germline V CDR1 and CDR2: MNHNS, SASEGT. CDR3 protein: CASSGQQGAVYGYTF. The CDR3 DNA is TGTGCCAGCAGTGGACAACAGGGGGCTGTCTATGGCTACACCTTC.

The chain has TRBV5-1 and TRBJ2-1, with TRBD2 identical over 14 bases. Germline assignment: CDR1 SGHRS and CDR2 YFSETQ. Unmatched junction bases numbered 8, after V lost 4 bases and J lost 5 bases. The CDR3 has 17 residues. The CDR3 region has the DNA TGCGCCAGCAGCCAAATCCGACTAGCGGGGGGGGACAATGAGCAGTTCTTC. Translating gives CASSQIRLAGGDNEQFF.